This TCR beta chain appears in the sequencing data of a study of cytomegalovirus exposure and HLA in healthy donors. General study points: Listed as cytomegalovirus-associated were approximately 160 TCR beta chains. Later genetic work tied a missense DCLRE1C variant to beta-chain V and J trimming.

The trim removed 1 base at V and 5 bases at J, leaving 3 bases unmatched. CDR1 and CDR2 from the germline V gene are SGHRS and YFSETQ. This CDR3 contains 16 residues. Turning to this clone: What it binds is not known.

The PCR had 60 Vbeta and 13 Jbeta primers. The table came from immunoSEQ multiplex PCR; TCRdb's copy has only in-frame clones and leaves some out. The sample has approximately 160,000 clones, under 90% seen once. Sequencing used PBMCs. V gene TRBV5-1 combines with J gene TRBJ2-1, with 13 bases identical to TRBD2. This receptor was identified in a man younger than 35 in good health and CMV-seronegative. CDR3 sequence: CASSLSGTSGNNEQFF. In DNA, the CDR3 is TGCGCCAGCAGCTTGTCCGGGACTAGCGGGAACAATGAGCAGTTCTTC.